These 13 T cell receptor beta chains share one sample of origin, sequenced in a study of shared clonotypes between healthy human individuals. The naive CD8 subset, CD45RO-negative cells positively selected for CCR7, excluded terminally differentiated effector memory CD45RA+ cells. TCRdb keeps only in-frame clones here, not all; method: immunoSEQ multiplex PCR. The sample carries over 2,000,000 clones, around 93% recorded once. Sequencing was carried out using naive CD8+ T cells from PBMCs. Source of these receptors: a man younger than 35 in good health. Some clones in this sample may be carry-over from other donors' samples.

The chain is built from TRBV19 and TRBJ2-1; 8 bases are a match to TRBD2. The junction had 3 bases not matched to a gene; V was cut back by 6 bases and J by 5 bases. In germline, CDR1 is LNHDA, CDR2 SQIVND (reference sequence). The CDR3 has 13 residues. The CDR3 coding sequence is TGTGCCAGTAGAAGCGGGAGCGACAATGAGCAGTTCTTC. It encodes CASRSGSDNEQFF.

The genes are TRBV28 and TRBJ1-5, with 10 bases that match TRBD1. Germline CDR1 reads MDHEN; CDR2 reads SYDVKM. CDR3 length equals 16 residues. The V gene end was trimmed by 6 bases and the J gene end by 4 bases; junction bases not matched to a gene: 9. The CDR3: CASRLDEGQGNQPQHF. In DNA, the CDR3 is TGTGCCAGCAGGTTGGACGAGGGACAGGGGAATCAGCCCCAGCATTTT.

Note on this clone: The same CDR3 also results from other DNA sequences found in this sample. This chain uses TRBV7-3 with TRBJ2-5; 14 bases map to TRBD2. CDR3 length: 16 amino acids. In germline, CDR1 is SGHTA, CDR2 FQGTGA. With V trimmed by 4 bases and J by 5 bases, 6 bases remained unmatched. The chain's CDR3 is CASSSGLAGVRETQYF. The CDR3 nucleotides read TGTGCCAGCAGCTCGGGACTAGCGGGAGTGCGGGAGACCCAGTACTTC.

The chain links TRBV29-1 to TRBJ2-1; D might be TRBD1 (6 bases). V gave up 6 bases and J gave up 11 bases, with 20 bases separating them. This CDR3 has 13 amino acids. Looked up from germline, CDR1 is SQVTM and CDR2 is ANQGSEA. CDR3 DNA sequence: TGCAGCGTGACAGGAGGACAACTTTTAAAGCAGTTCTTC. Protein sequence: CSVTGGQLLKQFF.

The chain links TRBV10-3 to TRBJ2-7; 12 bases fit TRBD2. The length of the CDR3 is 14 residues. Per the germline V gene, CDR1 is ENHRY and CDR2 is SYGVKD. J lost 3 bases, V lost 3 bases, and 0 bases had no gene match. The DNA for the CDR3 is TGTGCCATCAGTGAACTAGCGGGGGGCTACGAGCAGTACTTC. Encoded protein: CAISELAGGYEQYF.

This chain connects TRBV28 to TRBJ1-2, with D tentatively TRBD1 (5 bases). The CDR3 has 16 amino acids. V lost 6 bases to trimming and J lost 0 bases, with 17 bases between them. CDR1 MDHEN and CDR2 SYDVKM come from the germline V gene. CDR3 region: CASSLNGGNPNYGYTF. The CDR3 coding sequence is TGTGCCAGCAGCCTGAATGGGGGGAACCCTAACTATGGCTACACCTTC.

CDR3 DNA sequence: TGTGCCAGTACCCCTCTCTCGGACTATGGCTACACCTTC. Translation: CASTPLSDYGYTF. The chain has TRBV19 and TRBJ1-2, with D uncertain. Per the germline V gene, CDR1 is LNHDA and CDR2 is SQIVND (reference sequence). The CDR3 consists of 13 residues. V lost 7 bases, J lost 3 bases, and 12 bases lay in between.

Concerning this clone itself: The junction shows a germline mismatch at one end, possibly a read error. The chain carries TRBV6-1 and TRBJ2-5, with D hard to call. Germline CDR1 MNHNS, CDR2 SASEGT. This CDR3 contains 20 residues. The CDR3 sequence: CASSEASLSHLTSYQETQYF. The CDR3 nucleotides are TGTGCCAGCAGCGAAGCGTCCCTTTCGCACCTGACCTCCTACCAAGAGACCCAGTACTTC.

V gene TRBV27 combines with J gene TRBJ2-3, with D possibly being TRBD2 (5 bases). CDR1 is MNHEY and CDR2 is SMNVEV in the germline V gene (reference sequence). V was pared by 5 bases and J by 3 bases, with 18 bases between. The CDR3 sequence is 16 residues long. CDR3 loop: CASSPLRGLETDTQYF. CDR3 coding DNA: TGTGCCAGCAGTCCTCTACGAGGGCTCGAGACAGATACGCAGTATTTT.

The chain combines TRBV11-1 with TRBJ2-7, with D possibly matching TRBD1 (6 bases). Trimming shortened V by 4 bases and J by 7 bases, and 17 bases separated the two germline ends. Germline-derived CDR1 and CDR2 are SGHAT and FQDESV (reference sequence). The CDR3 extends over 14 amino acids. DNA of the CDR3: TGTGCCAGCAGCTCGTTGGGGGCCCGCCCTGAGCAGTACTTC. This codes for CASSSLGARPEQYF.

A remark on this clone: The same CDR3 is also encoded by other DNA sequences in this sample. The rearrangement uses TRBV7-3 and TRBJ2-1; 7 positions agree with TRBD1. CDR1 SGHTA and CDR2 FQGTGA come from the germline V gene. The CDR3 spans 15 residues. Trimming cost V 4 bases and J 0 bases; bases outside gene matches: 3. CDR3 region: CASSSTGSSYNEQFF. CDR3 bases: TGTGCCAGCAGCTCGACAGGGAGCTCCTACAATGAGCAGTTCTTC.

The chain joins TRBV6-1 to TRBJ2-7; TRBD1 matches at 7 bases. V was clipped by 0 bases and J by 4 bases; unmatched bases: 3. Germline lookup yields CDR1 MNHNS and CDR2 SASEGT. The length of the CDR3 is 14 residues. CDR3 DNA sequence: TGTGCCAGCAGTGAAGCGGGACAGTGGTACGAGCAGTACTTC. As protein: CASSEAGQWYEQYF.

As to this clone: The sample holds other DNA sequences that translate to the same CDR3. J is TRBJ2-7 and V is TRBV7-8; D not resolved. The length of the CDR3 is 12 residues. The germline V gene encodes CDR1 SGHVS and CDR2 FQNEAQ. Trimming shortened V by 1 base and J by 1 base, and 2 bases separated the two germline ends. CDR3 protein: CASSLGSYEQYF. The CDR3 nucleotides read TGTGCCAGCAGCTTAGGATCCTACGAGCAGTACTTC.